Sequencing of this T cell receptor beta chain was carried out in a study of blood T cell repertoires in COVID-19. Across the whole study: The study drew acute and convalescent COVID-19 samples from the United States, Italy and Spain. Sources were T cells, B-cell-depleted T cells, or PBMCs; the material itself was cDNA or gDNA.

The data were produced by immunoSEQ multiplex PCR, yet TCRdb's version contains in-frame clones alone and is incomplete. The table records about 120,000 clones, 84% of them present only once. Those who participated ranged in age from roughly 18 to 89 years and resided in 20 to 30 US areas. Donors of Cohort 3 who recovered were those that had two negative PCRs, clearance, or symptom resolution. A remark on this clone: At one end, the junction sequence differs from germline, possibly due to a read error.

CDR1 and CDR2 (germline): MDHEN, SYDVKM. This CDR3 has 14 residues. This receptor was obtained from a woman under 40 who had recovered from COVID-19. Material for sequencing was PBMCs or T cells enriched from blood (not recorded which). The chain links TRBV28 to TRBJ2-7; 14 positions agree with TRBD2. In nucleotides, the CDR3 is TGTGCCAGCAGTCCGGGACTAGCGGGAGCCCTTGGGCACTTC. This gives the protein CASSPGLAGALGHF.